The T cell receptor beta chain under discussion was sequenced for a study of PD-1 blockade in classical Hodgkin lymphoma. V lost 3 bases and J lost 12; bases outside the gene matches: 9. Germline values: CDR1 LGHNA, CDR2 YNFKEQ. The CDR3 contains 13 residues. The protocol was immunoSEQ multiplex PCR, while the TCRdb copy is restricted to in-frame clones and leaves out a portion. The table includes around 21,000 clones, 88% detected once. Study-wide results and limits: Nothing has yet pinned down what causes the repertoire differences, possibly disease activity or prior therapy. CD4+ but not CD8+ TCR diversity rose significantly by C4D1.

Time point given: cycle 4 day 1 (C4D1), after more than five weeks of nivolumab. The patients all showed relapse after autologous stem cell transplantation, while their brentuximab vedotin exposure varied. Investigators obtained CD8+ T cells from thawed PBMCs by magnetic negative selection. With respect to this clone: Its target is unknown.

Sequenced material: CD8+ T cells from blood, taken before the fourth cycle of nivolumab. V gene TRBV4-2 combines with J gene TRBJ2-7; 9 nucleotides line up with TRBD1. The TCR comes from a human donor with classical Hodgkin lymphoma. The CDR3 DNA follows: TGTGCCAGCAGCCAGGTCGCGGACAGGGGCTCGTACTTC. Translation: CASSQVADRGSYF.